This T cell receptor beta chain was obtained from a study of blood T cell repertoires in COVID-19. Background on the study: Material from acute and convalescent COVID-19 was sourced from the United States, Italy and Spain.

The CDR3 spans 15 residues. Germline CDR1 reads SQVTM; CDR2 reads ANQGSEA. Trimming took 0 bases from V and 2 from J; bases not matched to a gene: 1. Only in-frame clones appear in the TCRdb table, and some are missing; sequencing was by immunoSEQ multiplex PCR. The table includes some 250,000 clones, about 89% detected once. This clone has just one count. Cohort allocation depended upon clinical history that participants reported. Sequencing input: PBMCs or T cells enriched from blood (not recorded which). The rearrangement links TRBV29-1 to TRBJ2-2; 9 nucleotides match TRBD2. This clonotype was obtained from a man aged 40-50 years who had recovered from COVID-19. This CDR3 reads CSVEERGGNTGELFF. CDR3 coding DNA: TGCAGCGTTGAAGAGCGGGGGGGAAACACCGGGGAGCTGTTTTTT.